This T cell receptor beta chain is from a study of control samples from healthy donors and cancer patients. Per the germline V gene, CDR1 is SNHLY and CDR2 is FYNNEI. The CDR3 runs to 13 residues. Remarks on this clone: One end of the junction fails to match germline, which may point to a read error.

The repertoire was sequenced with immunoSEQ multiplex PCR; TCRdb's copy has only in-frame clones and lacks some. The profile shows approximately 210,000 clones, approximately 90% of them singletons. The chain couples TRBV2 to TRBJ1-1; D uncertain. The receptor was derived from a young man in good health. The sample taken for sequencing was blood. The CDR3 sequence is CASRFDKNTETFF. The CDR3 DNA is TGTGCCAGCAGGTTCGACAAGAACACTGAAACTTTCTTT.